The 30 T cell receptor beta chains reported below all come from one sample, sequenced in a study of T cell changes during pregnancy in multiple sclerosis (dated by TCRdb to about 2019). The library was made by the immunoSEQ multiplex PCR assay. Here the immuneACCESS table is served through TCRdb, limited to in-frame sequences with V and J called. Missing clones are a known gap in these copies; in checked studies unresolved V genes cover under half, and the rest lacks a known reason. For this sample there are roughly 49,000 clones; 85% to 90% appear just once. The ten largest clones take up 1.3% to 1.5% of the sample. This specimen was peripheral blood, taken in the first trimester of pregnancy. These receptors all stem from a female donor in good health, enrolled as a control in a pregnancy study.

The rearrangement links TRBV28 to TRBJ2-5; TRBD2 is a possible D gene (7 bases). CDR1 and CDR2 (germline): MDHEN, SYDVKM. The length of the CDR3 is 14 residues. V lost 6 bases to trimming and J lost 5 bases, with 16 bases between them. In nucleotides, the CDR3 is TGTGCCAGCAGGGCCTGGGGGGGGGCCGAGACCCAGTACTTC. Translation gives CASRAWGGAETQYF.

This rearrangement joins TRBV6-1 to TRBJ1-3, with D perhaps TRBD1 (6 bases). Per germline, CDR1 MNHNS and CDR2 SASEGT. The CDR3 length is 16 residues. The V and J ends lost 4 bases and 4 bases respectively, with 17 bases between them. CDR3 sequence: CASSGFLGAEGNTIYF. CDR3 DNA: TGTGCCAGCAGTGGGTTTTTGGGGGCAGAAGGAAACACCATATATTTT.

CDR3 coding DNA: TGTGCCAGCAGCGGAGGACTAGCGGGAGAGGCCAAAAACATTCAGTACTTC. Protein: CASSGGLAGEAKNIQYF. The rearrangement links TRBV11-1 to TRBJ2-4; 13 nucleotides agree with TRBD2. The CDR3 sequence is 17 residues long. CDR1 is SGHAT, CDR2 FQDESV, per germline (reference sequence). The V and J ends lost 5 bases and 1 base, in that order; junction bases with no gene match: 5.

This chain connects TRBV27 to TRBJ1-1; D may be TRBD1 (6 bases). This CDR3 is built from 15 residues. CDR1 and CDR2 (germline): MNHEY, SMNVEV (reference sequence). The V gene lost 5 bases and the J gene lost 4 bases, with 17 bases spanning the gap. The CDR3 nucleotides read TGTGCCAGCAGTCCACAGGGAGCGGGGAGCACTGAAGCTTTCTTT. Its translation is CASSPQGAGSTEAFF.

About this clone: Its ends do not fully match the called genes, so a read error is possible. The chain uses TRBV5-3 and TRBJ2-7; weak D call: TRBD1 (8 bases). TRBV5-3 is designated an ORF whose function remains uncertain. This CDR3 is built from 17 residues. The CDR3 bases are TGTGCCAGAAGCTTCCCAGGGGGCGTGCTAGCGGAACCGGAGCCGTACTTC. It yields the protein CARSFPGGVLAEPEPYF.

This clone was recorded a few times. This chain links TRBV27 with TRBJ2-3; 8 bases agree with TRBD2. V lost 3 bases to trimming and J lost 3 bases; unmatched junction nucleotides: 5. The CDR3 runs 15 residues. CDR1 MNHEY and CDR2 SMNVEV come from the germline V gene (reference sequence). CDR3 bases: TGTGCCAGCAGTTTTCTAGTAGCGGGAACAGATACGCAGTATTTT. Translated: CASSFLVAGTDTQYF.

The sample holds a few counts of this clone. This sequence joins TRBV6-1 and TRBJ2-6, with D hard to call. Germline CDR1 reads MNHNS; CDR2 reads SASEGT. The CDR3 consists of 15 residues. V lost 2 bases, J lost 0 bases, and 5 bases lay in between. DNA for the CDR3: TGTGCCAGCAGTGAACAGGACTCTGGGGCCAACGTCCTGACTTTC. As protein: CASSEQDSGANVLTF.

This clone was picked up a small number of times. This chain connects TRBV4-2 to TRBJ2-1; 15 positions agree with TRBD2. Germline assignment: CDR1 LGHNA and CDR2 YNFKEQ. V gave up 4 bases and J gave up 8 bases; unmatched junction bases: 6. The CDR3 loop spans 16 amino acids. The CDR3 region has the DNA TGTGCCAGCAGCCCGAGGACTAGCGGGGGGGTCGATGAGCAGTTCTTC. Translating it yields CASSPRTSGGVDEQFF.

The chain has TRBV19 and TRBJ1-2; D unresolved. This CDR3 contains 14 residues. Germline V gene data show CDR1 as LNHDA and CDR2 as SQIVND (reference sequence). Trimming shortened V by 5 bases and J by 0 bases, and 10 bases separated the two germline ends. DNA for the CDR3: TGTGCCAGTAGTCCCAACACAGCTAACTATGGCTACACCTTC. Translating it yields CASSPNTANYGYTF.

This chain joins TRBV7-9 and TRBJ2-2, with 7 bases fitting TRBD2. The V and J ends lost 2 bases and 4 bases, in that order; junction bases with no gene match: 4. The CDR3 extends over 15 amino acids. Germline lookup yields CDR1 SEHNR and CDR2 FQNEAQ (reference sequence). The CDR3 region has the DNA TGTGCCAGCAGCTTATTTCTAGCGGTCACCGGGGAGCTGTTTTTT. Its protein product is CASSLFLAVTGELFF.

This clone has a single count. The genes are TRBV5-5 and TRBJ2-1; 9 nucleotides match TRBD1. CDR3 length: 17 amino acids. Looked up from germline, CDR1 is SGHKS and CDR2 is YYEKEE (reference sequence). The V segment lost 2 bases and the J segment 5 bases; nucleotides outside the gene matches: 11. CDR3 nucleotide sequence: TGTGCCAGCAGCTTAACAGGGGGCATTGAAGGACACAATGAGCAGTTCTTC. Its translation is CASSLTGGIEGHNEQFF.

This rearrangement joins TRBV18 to TRBJ2-2, with TRBD1 matching 8 bases. The CDR3 loop spans 16 amino acids. Germline V CDR1 and CDR2: KGHSH, LQKENI. The V and J ends lost 5 bases and 1 base, in that order; junction bases with no gene match: 6. The CDR3 sequence is CASSSDRGQNTGELFF. In DNA, the CDR3 is TGTGCCAGCTCATCTGACAGGGGACAGAACACCGGGGAGCTGTTTTTT. The full variable domain, rest sourced from reference TRBV18 and TRBJ2-2, is NAGVMQNPRHLVRRRGQEARLRCSPMKGHSHVYWYRQLPEEGLKFMVYLQKENIIDESGMPKERFSAEFPKEGPSILRIQQVVRGDSAAYFCASSSDRGQNTGELFFGEGSRLTVL.

This clone showed up just a few times. The gene calls are TRBV4-3 and TRBJ1-5; D ambiguous. Looked up from germline, CDR1 is LGHNA and CDR2 is YSLEER. V lost 0 bases to trimming and J lost 2 bases, with 8 bases between them. The CDR3 length is 15 residues. This CDR3 reads CASSQEWRGNQPQHF. CDR3 nucleotides: TGCGCCAGCAGCCAAGAATGGCGGGGCAATCAGCCCCAGCATTTT.

This clone was counted a single time. This chain joins TRBV5-6 and TRBJ1-1, with D uncertain. The CDR3 covers 13 residues. Germline values: CDR1 SGHDT, CDR2 YYEEEE. V was clipped by 2 bases and J by 1 base, with 6 bases between them. The CDR3 sequence: CASSFGQNTEAFF. The CDR3 DNA follows: TGTGCCAGCAGCTTTGGGCAGAACACTGAAGCTTTCTTT.

The chain has TRBV10-3 and TRBJ2-2; D perhaps matches TRBD1 (6 bases). The CDR3 runs 15 residues. Germline V gene sequence: CDR1 ENHRY, CDR2 SYGVKD. Between the trimmed V and J ends, which lost 2 bases and 6 bases, there was a span of 13 bases. The CDR3 protein is CAISEPPDRPGELFF. Written as DNA, the CDR3 is TGTGCCATCAGTGAGCCCCCTGACAGGCCCGGGGAGCTGTTTTTT.

J is TRBJ1-4 and V is TRBV4-3; 7 bases map to TRBD1. V gave up 4 bases and J gave up 4 bases; unmatched junction bases: 18. The germline V gene has CDR1 LGHNA and CDR2 YSLEER. This CDR3 region has 19 residues. The CDR3 here is CASSPVGYRGDASNEKLFF. The CDR3 nucleotides read TGCGCCAGCAGCCCAGTGGGGTACAGGGGAGACGCAAGTAATGAAAAACTGTTTTTT.

J is TRBJ2-1 and V is TRBV18, with 16 bases identical to TRBD2. This CDR3 region has 17 residues. J gave up 6 bases and V 4 bases, and 6 bases lay outside the gene matches. CDR1 is KGHSH and CDR2 is LQKENI in the germline V gene. CDR3: CASSQGLAGGPLNEQFF. The DNA of the CDR3 is TGTGCCAGCTCACAGGGACTAGCGGGAGGGCCCCTCAATGAGCAGTTCTTC.

The chain is built from TRBV2 and TRBJ1-2; 11 bases map to TRBD1. Germline values: CDR1 SNHLY, CDR2 FYNNEI. The CDR3 runs to 14 residues. Losses at the gene ends were 3 bases for V and 7 bases for J; bases not matched to a gene: 4. The CDR3: CASSDRGQGAGYTF. CDR3 coding DNA: TGTGCCAGCAGTGATCGTGGACAGGGGGCTGGCTACACCTTC.

The chain employs TRBV6-4 and TRBJ2-3, with a tentative D call TRBD2 (5 bases). Germline lookup yields CDR1 MRHNA and CDR2 SNTAGT. CDR3 length: 15 residues. Trimming removed 6 bases from V and 3 bases from J, with 16 bases in between. CDR3 in amino acids: CASSIKPSGTDTQYF. In DNA form, the CDR3 reads TGTGCCAGCAGCATAAAGCCTTCGGGAACAGATACGCAGTATTTT.

The chain links TRBV28 to TRBJ2-2; a possible D gene is TRBD1 (6 bases). CDR3 size: 15 residues. Germline CDR1 is MDHEN and CDR2 is SYDVKM. Trimming removed 7 bases from V and 0 bases from J, with 12 bases in between. The CDR3 spells CASTPRQANTGELFF. As DNA, the CDR3 is TGTGCCAGCACTCCTCGACAGGCGAACACCGGGGAGCTGTTTTTT.

The V call is TRBV11-2, the J call TRBJ2-6; D is perhaps TRBD1 (6 bases). Trimming pared 1 base from V and 5 bases from J, leaving 12 bases between. Germline assignment: CDR1 SGHAT and CDR2 FQNNGV. CDR3 length equals 16 residues. The CDR3 loop reads CASSLGVRGWANVLTF. CDR3 nucleotides: TGTGCCAGCAGCTTAGGAGTCAGGGGCTGGGCCAACGTCCTGACTTTC.

This chain links TRBV7-2 with TRBJ2-7, with D perhaps TRBD2 (5 bases). CDR3 length: 16 residues. Germline CDR1 SGHTA, CDR2 FQGNSA. Trimming removed 5 bases from V and 2 bases from J, with 19 bases in between. The CDR3 nucleotides are TGTGCCAGCAGCCGATACTCTAGCCGACAAACCTACGAGCAGTACTTC. Protein: CASSRYSSRQTYEQYF.

The chain is built from TRBV7-2 and TRBJ1-4; D is unresolved. This CDR3 has 15 residues. Germline CDR1 and CDR2: SGHTA and FQGNSA. Trimming left V 4 bases short and J 0 bases short, with 9 bases between. CDR3 sequence: CASSSHMTTNEKLFF. DNA for the CDR3: TGTGCCAGCAGCTCCCACATGACAACTAATGAAAAACTGTTTTTT.

The V and J genes are TRBV6-1 and TRBJ1-6; the D is unclear. Germline V gives CDR1 MNHNS, CDR2 SASEGT. This CDR3 contains 11 residues. The V gene lost 7 bases and the J gene lost 14 bases, with 12 bases spanning the gap. CDR3 residues: CASILGATLHF. CDR3 coding DNA: TGTGCCAGCATATTAGGAGCCACCCTCCACTTT.

This rearrangement joins TRBV6-1 to TRBJ1-2; D might be TRBD1 (5 bases). Germline V gene data show CDR1 as MNHNS and CDR2 as SASEGT. Trimming stripped 7 bases from V and 4 bases from J, with 19 bases between. This CDR3 has 15 amino acids. The CDR3 here is CASNLGGVGFYGYTF. The CDR3, as DNA: TGTGCCAGCAACCTGGGGGGGGTTGGGTTCTATGGCTACACCTTC.

This chain connects TRBV11-3 to TRBJ2-2; 9 positions match TRBD2. Germline V gives CDR1 SGHNT, CDR2 YENEEA. The V gene end was trimmed by 3 bases and the J gene end by 0 bases; junction bases not matched to a gene: 5. The CDR3 extends over 17 amino acids. The DNA for the CDR3 is TGTGCCAGCAGCTTTCGACTAGCGGACGCGAACACCGGGGAGCTGTTTTTT. Protein: CASSFRLADANTGELFF.

Here the CDR3 reads CASSLGGAGGSVGSEQYF. DNA of the CDR3: TGCGCCAGCAGCTTGGGAGGAGCGGGCGGGAGTGTGGGAAGCGAGCAGTACTTC. The gene calls are TRBV5-1 and TRBJ2-7; TRBD2 matches 7 bases. CDR1 SGHRS and CDR2 YFSETQ come from the germline V gene. This CDR3 has 18 residues. V dropped 0 bases and J dropped 6; count of bases not matched to a gene: 18.

The chain uses TRBV5-6 and TRBJ2-7; D is possibly TRBD1 (6 bases). CDR3 length equals 13 residues. The germline CDR1 and CDR2 sequences are SGHDT and YYEEEE. V was pared by 3 bases and J by 5 bases, with 12 bases between. CDR3: CASSSGVGHEQYF. The DNA of the CDR3 is TGTGCCAGCAGCTCAGGGGTCGGCCACGAGCAGTACTTC.

J is TRBJ1-1 and V is TRBV6-1; perhaps TRBD1 as D (5 bases). V was pared by 2 bases and J by 3 bases, with 13 bases between. This CDR3 has 15 amino acids. CDR1 and CDR2 (germline): MNHNS, SASEGT. CDR3 sequence reads: CASSEYATVHTEAFF. As DNA, the CDR3 is TGTGCCAGCAGTGAATACGCGACAGTTCACACTGAAGCTTTCTTT.

The V gene is TRBV7-2, the J gene TRBJ2-7, with 11 positions matching TRBD2. Losses at the gene ends were 5 bases for V and 0 bases for J; bases not matched to a gene: 6. This CDR3 region has 16 residues. Germline CDR1 is SGHTA and CDR2 is FQGNSA. Here the CDR3 reads CASSPPTSGGSYEQYF. CDR3 DNA: TGTGCCAGCAGCCCTCCCACTAGCGGGGGCTCCTACGAGCAGTACTTC.